This entry lists 25 T cell receptor beta chains sequenced from one sample in a study of tumour-infiltrating T cells in Burkitt lymphoma. Sequencing used immunoSEQ multiplex PCR; TCRdb keeps in-frame clones, though not all of them. The table has about 50,000 clones, roughly 30% seen once. Sequenced input: tumor tissue. Receptors originate from a human donor with Burkitt lymphoma.

This clone was counted a few times. The missing conserved phenylalanine or tryptophan at the end of this CDR3 makes a read error likely. The limits of the CDR3 on the DNA are not certain, so only TCRdb's listed CDR3 is given. The chain links TRBV9 to TRBJ1-1. A total of 9 residues make up the CDR3, ends included. CDR1 is SGDLS and CDR2 is YYNGEE in the germline V gene. CDR3 protein: CASSVGPKS.

This clone was picked up one time. V and J are TRBV29-1 and TRBJ2-7; 12 nucleotides line up with TRBD1. V lost 4 bases and J lost 0; bases outside the gene matches: 4. In germline, CDR1 is SQVTM, CDR2 ANQGSEA. CDR3 length equals 15 residues. CDR3 amino acids: CSVGDRGRFSYEQYF. The CDR3 nucleotides read TGCAGCGTTGGGGACAGGGGGCGATTCTCCTACGAGCAGTACTTC.

Only a few counts were recorded for this clone. This rearrangement joins TRBV6-5 to TRBJ1-6; D is perhaps TRBD1 (5 bases). V was pared by 0 bases and J by 2 bases, with 8 bases between. Germline CDR1 reads MNHEY; CDR2 reads SVGAGI. The CDR3 spans 16 residues. This CDR3 is CASSYSTVTYNSPLHF. Written as DNA, the CDR3 is TGTGCCAGCAGTTACTCGACAGTCACCTATAATTCACCCCTCCACTTT.

This clone was seen only a few times. Mismatch with germline at one junction end may stem from a read error. The chain uses TRBV5-1 and TRBJ2-2; 8 bases match TRBD1. The CDR3 has 16 amino acids. The germline CDR1 and CDR2 sequences are SGHRS and YFSETQ. The CDR3: CASSFAGGANAGELFF. CDR3 DNA sequence: TGCGCCAGCAGCTTTGCAGGGGGCGCGAACGCCGGGGAGCTGTTTTTT.

The rearrangement uses TRBV5-5 and TRBJ1-2; D unclear. The germline V gene has CDR1 SGHKS and CDR2 YYEKEE (reference sequence). The CDR3 is 12 residues long. V lost 0 bases and J lost 5, with 5 bases in between. The CDR3 here is CASSLEAYGYTF. The CDR3 DNA follows: TGTGCCAGCAGCTTGGAAGCTTATGGCTACACCTTC.

This clone turned up a few times. The chain carries TRBV2 and TRBJ1-5, with unresolved D. V lost 6 bases, J lost 0 bases, and 9 bases lay in between. The CDR3 is 14 amino acids. Germline V CDR1 and CDR2: SNHLY, FYNNEI. Here the CDR3 reads CASRYHSSNQPQHF. CDR3 sequence (DNA): TGTGCCAGCAGATACCACAGTAGCAATCAGCCCCAGCATTTT.

This clone was observed many times. The chain links TRBV7-6 to TRBJ1-5, with a tentative D call TRBD1 (6 bases). The CDR3 is 15 amino acids. The germline CDR1 and CDR2 sequences are SGHVS and FNYEAQ. V lost 1 base to trimming and J lost 6 bases, with 13 bases between them. Here the CDR3 reads CASSLEGGLGQPQHF. DNA of the CDR3: TGTGCCAGCAGCTTAGAAGGGGGTTTGGGTCAGCCCCAGCATTTT.

This clone was found a few times. The rearrangement joins TRBV6-5 to TRBJ1-3; 9 bases are a match to TRBD1. The CDR3 consists of 15 residues. CDR1 and CDR2 from the germline V gene are MNHEY and SVGAGI. J lost 4 bases, V lost 6 bases, and 7 bases had no gene match. The CDR3 bases are TGTGCCAGCAGCCAACAGGGGGCAAGAGGAAACACCATATATTTT. This encodes CASSQQGARGNTIYF.

J is TRBJ2-1 and V is TRBV5-4, with a possible D match to TRBD1 (6 bases). Trimming left V 4 bases short and J 7 bases short, with 18 bases between. From germline, CDR1 is SGHNT and CDR2 YYREEE (reference sequence). This CDR3 has 15 amino acids. The DNA for the CDR3 is TGTGCCAGCAGCCCGACAGGAGTTAGGAGGAATGAGCAGTTCTTC. The encoded protein is CASSPTGVRRNEQFF.

This clone was found a few times. This chain connects TRBV4-1 to TRBJ2-7, with D perhaps given as TRBD1 or TRBD2 (5 bases each). Looked up from germline, CDR1 is MGHRA and CDR2 is YSYEKL. The CDR3 is 14 amino acids. Trimming stripped 5 bases from V and 2 bases from J, with 13 bases between. CDR3 in amino acids: CASSIPGATYEQYF. DNA for the CDR3: TGCGCCAGCAGCATCCCCGGGGCTACCTACGAGCAGTACTTC.

This clone was counted between two and nine times. The V call is TRBV5-1, the J call TRBJ2-1, with D possibly TRBD1 on 5 matching bases. The CDR3 covers 14 residues. Germline lookup yields CDR1 SGHRS and CDR2 YFSETQ. V was shortened by 3 bases and J by 2 bases, with 9 bases between the two germline ends. The CDR3: CASSYADTYNEQFF. In nucleotides, the CDR3 is TGCGCCAGCAGCTATGCGGACACCTACAATGAGCAGTTCTTC.

This clone was seen a handful of times. The J gene is TRBJ2-6, the V gene TRBV7-9; 8 bases fit TRBD1. V was pared by 9 bases and J by 0 bases, with 4 bases of the junction left unmatched. The CDR3 sequence is 15 residues long. The germline CDR1 and CDR2 sequences are SEHNR and FQNEAQ (reference sequence). Here the CDR3 reads CARAGGDSGANVLTF. In DNA form, the CDR3 reads TGTGCCAGAGCAGGGGGCGACTCTGGGGCCAACGTCCTGACTTTC.

This clone was counted only a few times. The chain joins TRBV11-2 to TRBJ1-2; 9 bases map to TRBD1. Germline V gene lookup returns CDR1 SGHAT and CDR2 FQNNGV. V dropped 3 bases and J dropped 2; count of bases not matched to a gene: 13. The CDR3 is made up of 18 amino acids. The CDR3 sequence: CASSFRPGTGRQNYGYTF. The CDR3 nucleotides read TGTGCCAGCAGCTTCCGCCCGGGGACAGGGCGTCAGAACTATGGCTACACCTTC. Filled out from reference TRBV11-2 and TRBJ1-2, the complete variable domain reads EAGVAQSPRYKIIEKRQSVAFWCNPISGHATLYWYQQILGQGPKLLIQFQNNGVVDDSQLPKDRFSAERLKGVDSTLKIQPAKLEDSAVYLCASSFRPGTGRQNYGYTFGSGTRLTVV.

The gene calls are TRBV7-2 and TRBJ2-6; D is undetermined. This CDR3 comprises 16 residues. Germline CDR1 and CDR2: SGHTA and FQGNSA. Trimming took 0 bases from V and 1 from J, leaving 7 bases between them. The DNA for the CDR3 is TGTGCCAGCAGCTTAGCGGTGATATCTGGGGCCAACGTCCTGACTTTC. Protein product: CASSLAVISGANVLTF.

The chain combines TRBV10-3 with TRBJ1-1; a weak D match, TRBD1 (5 bases). Trimming removed 10 bases at V and 6 bases at J, with 18 bases between. This CDR3 contains 13 residues. From germline, CDR1 is ENHRY and CDR2 SYGVKD. In DNA, the CDR3 is TGTGCCACGCGGACGGGGGAGAGGTCTGAAGCTTTCTTT. This encodes CATRTGERSEAFF.

J is TRBJ2-3 and V is TRBV11-1; D is unclear. The germline V and J ends were trimmed by 1 base and 4 bases, with 6 bases remaining between them. The CDR3 loop spans 13 amino acids. Germline V gives CDR1 SGHAT, CDR2 FQDESV (reference sequence). The CDR3 DNA is TGTGCCAGCAGCTTAGGGGCCGCAGATACGCAGTATTTT. Protein: CASSLGAADTQYF.

This chain connects TRBV14 to TRBJ1-1; 10 nucleotides align to TRBD1. J lost 4 bases, V lost 3 bases, and 11 bases had no gene match. The CDR3 has 17 residues. Germline lookup yields CDR1 SGHDN and CDR2 FVKESK. CDR3 coding DNA: TGTGCCAGCAGCCACGGACAGGGGGAAGGGGCGCGCACTGAAGCTTTCTTT. It encodes CASSHGQGEGARTEAFF.

The V gene is TRBV5-1, the J gene TRBJ1-1; 7 bases fit TRBD1. CDR1 and CDR2 from the germline V gene are SGHRS and YFSETQ. This CDR3 has 13 amino acids. Losses at the gene ends were 3 bases for V and 10 bases for J; bases not matched to a gene: 9. CDR3 bases: TGCGCCAGCAGCTCGGCCCAGGGGGGGGGAGCTTTCTTT. Translated: CASSSAQGGGAFF.

This chain uses TRBV18 with TRBJ2-7; D might be TRBD1 (6 bases). V dropped 1 base and J dropped 6 bases, with 13 bases sitting between them. The V gene's germline CDR1 is KGHSH and CDR2 LQKENI. The CDR3 extends over 14 amino acids. DNA for the CDR3: TGTGCCAGCTCACCACGGCAGGGGACGGGCGAGCAGTACTTC. Translating it yields CASSPRQGTGEQYF.

This clone turned up a few times. This rearrangement joins TRBV4-1 to TRBJ1-2; 8 bases match TRBD1. Germline CDR1 is MGHRA and CDR2 is YSYEKL. Unmatched junction bases numbered 4, after V lost 6 bases and J lost 1 base. This CDR3 contains 14 residues. The CDR3 loop reads CASSGTGGNYGYTF. As DNA, the CDR3 is TGCGCCAGCAGTGGAACAGGGGGTAACTATGGCTACACCTTC.

A few counts support this clone. The rearrangement links TRBV6-1 to TRBJ1-5, with D perhaps matching TRBD1 (6 bases). Germline V gene sequence: CDR1 MNHNS, CDR2 SASEGT. V dropped 2 bases and J dropped 7 bases, with 18 bases sitting between them. The CDR3 totals 16 residues. CDR3 region: CASSERLGTLTQPQHF. CDR3 nucleotide sequence: TGTGCCAGCAGTGAAAGGTTGGGGACATTGACCCAGCCCCAGCATTTT.

V gene TRBV4-2 combines with J gene TRBJ2-2, with D perhaps matching TRBD1 (6 bases). The length of the CDR3 is 20 residues. Trimming cost V 2 bases and J 0 bases, with 22 bases left between them. Per the germline V gene, CDR1 is LGHNA and CDR2 is YNFKEQ. The CDR3 coding sequence is TGTGCCAGCAGCCAAAGAAAGGGGCGCAGGGGATTAACGAACACCGGGGAGCTGTTTTTT. Its protein product is CASSQRKGRRGLTNTGELFF.

The chain employs TRBV7-2 and TRBJ2-7; D is unclear. V was cut by 1 base and J by 0 bases, with 10 bases left in between. The CDR3 runs 15 residues. From germline, CDR1 is SGHTA and CDR2 FQGNSA. The chain's CDR3 is CASSLGLADSYEQYF. The CDR3 DNA follows: TGTGCCAGCAGCTTAGGGCTGGCAGACTCCTACGAGCAGTACTTC.

This chain connects TRBV6-6 to TRBJ1-5; TRBD1 matches at 8 bases. Germline loops: CDR1 MNHNY, CDR2 SVGAGI (reference sequence). Trimming cost V 6 bases and J 2 bases; bases outside gene matches: 9. This CDR3 contains 16 residues. The CDR3 DNA reads TGTGCCAGCAGCCCATTTAAGGACAGGGGCAATCAGCCCCAGCATTTT. Protein product: CASSPFKDRGNQPQHF.

This clone has a handful of counts. In DNA form, the CDR3 reads TGTGCCAGCAGCCGAGGGACGACCAGCCTTTATAATTCACCCCTCCACTTT. Encoded protein: CASSRGTTSLYNSPLHF. The chain links TRBV5-4 to TRBJ1-6; maybe TRBD1 (5 bases). V lost 4 bases to trimming and J lost 4 bases, with 18 bases between them. This CDR3 region has 17 residues. Germline V CDR1 and CDR2: SGHNT, YYREEE (reference sequence).